This T cell receptor beta chain was observed in a study of T cell responses to AZD1222 COVID-19 vaccine. Findings and caveats of the study: Samples come after the peak T cell response, not at day 14. Clonal diversity may have been underestimated in mostly white British donors. Of spike-specific TCRs, nearly half reportedly target regions left unmutated in variants.

V was clipped by 6 bases and J by 5 bases, with 7 bases between them. Germline values: CDR1 MNHEY, CDR2 SMNVEV (reference sequence). There are 11 residues in the CDR3. Profiling relied on immunoSEQ multiplex PCR, and the TCRdb table lists in-frame clones only, not all of them. The sample has tens of thousands of clones, 92% seen once. Details on this clone: Its antigen is unidentified.

It was second doses at about 4 or about 12 weeks that were pooled. This sequence originates from an adult who received the AZD1222 COVID-19 vaccine. The chain links TRBV27 to TRBJ2-5; D remains unclear. The sequenced sample was peripheral blood, obtained 28 days after the second AZD1222 dose. As DNA, the CDR3 is TGTGCCAGCAGGCCAATTGAGACCCAGTACTTC. Encoded protein: CASRPIETQYF.